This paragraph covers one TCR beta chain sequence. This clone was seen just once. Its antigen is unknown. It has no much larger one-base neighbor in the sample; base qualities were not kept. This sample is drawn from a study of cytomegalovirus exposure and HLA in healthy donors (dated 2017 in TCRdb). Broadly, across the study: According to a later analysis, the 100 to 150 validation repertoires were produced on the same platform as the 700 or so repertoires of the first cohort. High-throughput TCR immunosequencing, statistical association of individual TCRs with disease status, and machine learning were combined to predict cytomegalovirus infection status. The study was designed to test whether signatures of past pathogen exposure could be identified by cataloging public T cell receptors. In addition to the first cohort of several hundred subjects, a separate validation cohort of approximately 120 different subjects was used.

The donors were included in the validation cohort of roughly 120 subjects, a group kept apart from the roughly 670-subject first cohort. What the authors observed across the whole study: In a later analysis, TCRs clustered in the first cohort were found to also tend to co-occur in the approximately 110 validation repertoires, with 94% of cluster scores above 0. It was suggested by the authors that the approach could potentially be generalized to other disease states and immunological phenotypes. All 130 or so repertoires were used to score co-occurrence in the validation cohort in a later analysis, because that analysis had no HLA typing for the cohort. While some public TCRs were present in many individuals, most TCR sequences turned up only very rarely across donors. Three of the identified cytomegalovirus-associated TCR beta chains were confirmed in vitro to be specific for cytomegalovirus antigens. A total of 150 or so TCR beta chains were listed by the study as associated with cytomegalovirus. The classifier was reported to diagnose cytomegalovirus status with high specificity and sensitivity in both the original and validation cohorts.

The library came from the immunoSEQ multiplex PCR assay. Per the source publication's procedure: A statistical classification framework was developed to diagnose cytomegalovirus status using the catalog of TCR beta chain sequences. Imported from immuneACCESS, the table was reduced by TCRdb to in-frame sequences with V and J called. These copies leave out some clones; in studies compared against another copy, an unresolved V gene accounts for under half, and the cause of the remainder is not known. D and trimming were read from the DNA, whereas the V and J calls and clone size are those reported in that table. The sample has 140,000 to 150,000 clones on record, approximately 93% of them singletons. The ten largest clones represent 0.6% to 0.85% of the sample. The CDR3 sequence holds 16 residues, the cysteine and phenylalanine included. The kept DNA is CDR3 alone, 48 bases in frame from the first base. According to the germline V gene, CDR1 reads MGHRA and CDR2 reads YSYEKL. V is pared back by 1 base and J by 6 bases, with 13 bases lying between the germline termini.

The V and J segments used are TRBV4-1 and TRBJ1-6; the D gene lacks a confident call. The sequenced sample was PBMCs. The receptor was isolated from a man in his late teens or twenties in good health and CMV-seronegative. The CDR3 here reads CASSQVRPGPNSPLHF. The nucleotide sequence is TGCGCCAGCAGCCAAGTCCGACCGGGTCCTAATTCACCCCTCCACTTT.